Listed below are T cell receptor beta chains from one sample, sequenced in a study of graft-versus-host responses after intestinal transplantation. Antigen specificity for these receptors is unknown. Produced via immunoSEQ multiplex PCR; TCRdb's table is partial and in-frame only. The sample carries approximately 97,000 clones, 85% to 95% recorded once. The input for sequencing was unstimulated CD8+ T cells sorted from spleen or lymph node cells, taken before transplant. These receptors were taken from a human donor who was the organ donor for an intestinal transplant. Both conserved end residues are part of each CDR3. The D gene is left open where the match is weak. Not all rows give a size; the values are once, few, many and, for expanded clones, a class.

d_call	v_call	clone_size	j_call	cdr3_aa	cdr3_nt
-	TRBV7-2	-	TRBJ2-7	CASSLGAYESEQYF	TGTGCCAGCAGCTTAGGGGCGTACGAGTCCGAGCAGTACTTC
TRBD2	TRBV6-6	once	TRBJ2-3	CASSYGGGATDTQYF	TGTGCCAGCAGTTACGGCGGGGGGGCCACAGATACGCAGTATTTT
-	TRBV5-6	-	TRBJ1-1	CASSLTGSGNTEAFF	TGTGCCAGCAGCTTAACCGGGTCTGGGAACACTGAAGCTTTCTTT
-	TRBV5-6	-	TRBJ2-1	CASSPAWGGGNEQFF	TGTGCCAGCAGCCCAGCCTGGGGGGGCGGCAATGAGCAGTTCTTC
TRBD1	TRBV14	-	TRBJ1-2	CASSQPDRGGYTF	TGTGCCAGCAGCCAACCTGACAGGGGGGGCTACACCTTC
-	TRBV5-4	-	TRBJ2-7	CASSLIADPYEQYF	TGTGCCAGCAGCTTAATAGCGGACCCCTACGAGCAGTACTTC
TRBD2	TRBV7-6	-	TRBJ2-3	CASSLGGEQITDTQYF	TGTGCCAGCAGCTTGGGGGGGGAACAAATAACAGATACGCAGTATTTT
TRBD2	TRBV7-2	-	TRBJ2-3	CASSLGSASGRADTQYF	TGTGCCAGCAGCTTAGGCTCGGCGAGCGGGAGGGCAGATACGCAGTATTTT
-	TRBV5-1	-	TRBJ1-2	CASSLHTSYYGYTF	TGCGCCAGCAGCTTGCACACCTCCTACTATGGCTACACCTTC
-	TRBV5-6	-	TRBJ1-2	CASSLLGVSGYTF	TGTGCCAGCAGCTTGTTAGGGGTGAGCGGCTACACCTTC
-	TRBV7-9	-	TRBJ2-7	CASMGGIEQYF	TGTGCCAGCATGGGAGGCATCGAGCAGTACTTC
TRBD1	TRBV7-7	-	TRBJ1-5	CASSIQPTGVRQPQHF	TGTGCCAGCAGCATTCAACCCACAGGGGTTAGGCAGCCCCAGCATTTT
TRBD1	TRBV4-1	-	TRBJ2-5	CASSQDRTGKETQYF	TGCGCCAGCAGCCAAGATAGGACAGGGAAAGAGACCCAGTACTTC
TRBD1	TRBV28	-	TRBJ1-1	CASRADRGRGDTEAFF	TGTGCCAGCAGAGCGGACAGGGGGCGAGGGGACACTGAAGCTTTCTTT
-	TRBV30	-	TRBJ2-7	CAWTSDSEQYF	TGTGCCTGGACCTCCGACAGCGAGCAGTACTTC
TRBD1	TRBV4-1	once	TRBJ1-2	CASSHRRDREITYGYTF	TGCGCCAGCAGCCATCGTCGGGACAGGGAAATTACCTATGGCTACACCTTC
TRBD1	TRBV6-1	-	TRBJ2-5	CASSEVGTGYPQETQYF	TGTGCCAGCAGTGAAGTGGGGACAGGGTACCCGCAAGAGACCCAGTACTTC
-	TRBV30	-	TRBJ2-7	CAWSKWGGYEQYF	TGTGCCTGGAGCAAATGGGGAGGCTACGAGCAGTACTTC
TRBD1	TRBV2	-	TRBJ1-5	CASSDDVVQGNQPQHF	TGTGCCAGCAGTGATGATGTAGTACAGGGGAATCAGCCCCAGCATTTT
-	TRBV4-1	-	TRBJ2-2	CASSSQVVPGELFF	TGCGCCAGCAGCTCCCAGGTGGTCCCCGGGGAGCTGTTTTTT
-	TRBV14	-	TRBJ2-7	CASSQLPGPYEQYF	TGTGCCAGCAGCCAACTCCCAGGGCCCTACGAGCAGTACTTC
-	TRBV5-6	-	TRBJ2-2	CASSLPGPGTGELFF	TGTGCCAGCAGCTTACCAGGGCCCGGGACCGGGGAGCTGTTTTTT
-	TRBV28	-	TRBJ2-1	CASSLSGDNEQFF	TGTGCCAGCAGTTTATCAGGGGACAATGAGCAGTTCTTC
-	TRBV28	few	TRBJ1-1	CASSFGGDAFF	TGTGCCAGCAGTTTTGGAGGGGACGCTTTCTTT